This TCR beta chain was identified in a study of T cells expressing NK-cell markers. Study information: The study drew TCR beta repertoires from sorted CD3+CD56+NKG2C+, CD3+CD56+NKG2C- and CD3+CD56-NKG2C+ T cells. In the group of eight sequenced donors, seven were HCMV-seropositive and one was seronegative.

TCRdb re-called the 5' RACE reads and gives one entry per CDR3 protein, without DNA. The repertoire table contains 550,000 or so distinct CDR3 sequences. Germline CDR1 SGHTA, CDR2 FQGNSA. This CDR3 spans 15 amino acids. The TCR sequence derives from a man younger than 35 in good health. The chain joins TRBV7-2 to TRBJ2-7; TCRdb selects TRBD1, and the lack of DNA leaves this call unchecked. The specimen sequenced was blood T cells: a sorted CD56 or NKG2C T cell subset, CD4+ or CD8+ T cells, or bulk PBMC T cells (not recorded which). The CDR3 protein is CASSPRGHGGYEQYF.